This T cell receptor (beta chain) is from a study of T-cell reconstitution after alpha-beta-depleted transplantation in children. General study points: T-cell counts and diversity were attributed mostly to newly produced T cells one year after transplant. Several hundred expanded graft clones reportedly supplied alpha-beta T cells about two months after transplant.

For TCRbeta, the library was prepared with unique molecular identifiers. MiXCR, applied by TCRdb to the PCR reads, yields one record per CDR3 protein. The sample shows about 980,000 distinct CDR3 sequences, roughly 29% of them seen only once. Germline V gives CDR1 MGHRA, CDR2 YSYEKL. The CDR3 sequence is 14 residues long. V lost 2 bases, J lost 1 base, and 8 bases lay in between. Comments on this clonotype: What it recognizes is unknown.

The starting material was PBMCs, mostly from graft donor cells, obtained 360 days after TCRalphabeta/CD19-depleted stem cell transplant. The TCR was taken from a boy under three years old who had a stem cell transplant for SCID, so the T cells may come from the graft donor. This chain uses TRBV4-1 with TRBJ1-1; D not resolved. CDR3 sequence: CASSQILQNTEAFF. CDR3 coding DNA: TGCGCCAGCAGCCAAATCCTTCAGAACACTGAAGCTTTCTTT.